These 16 T cell receptor beta chains share one sample of origin, sequenced in a study of human T cells and chemical hapten exposure. The template was total RNA from unfractionated whole blood. TCRdb fed the 5' RACE reads into MiXCR, producing one record per CDR3 protein. The sample holds more than 60,000 distinct CDR3 sequences, about a sixth seen once. These receptors originate from a female donor in good health.

This clonotype has just a few counts. The J gene is TRBJ1-2, the V gene TRBV29-1, with D unclear. V lost 0 bases to trimming and J lost 5 bases, with 16 bases between them. In germline, CDR1 is SQVTM, CDR2 ANQGSEA. The CDR3 runs 15 residues. CDR3 residues: CSVEDSGTAVYGYTF. CDR3 coding DNA: TGCAGCGTTGAAGATTCTGGAACAGCAGTTTATGGCTACACCTTC.

The rearrangement joins TRBV28 to TRBJ2-7, with 8 bases matching TRBD1. Germline V gene sequence: CDR1 MDHEN, CDR2 SYDVKM. Trimming removed 2 bases from V and 6 bases from J; junction bases left unmatched: 6. This CDR3 contains 14 residues. The CDR3 bases are TGTGCCAGCAGTTTAAGGCGGACAGGGTTCGAGCAGTACTTC. It encodes CASSLRRTGFEQYF.

This clonotype has at least ten counts. The rearrangement links TRBV29-1 to TRBJ2-3; D call uncertain. The V and J ends lost 3 bases and 0 bases respectively, with 7 bases between them. CDR3 length: 13 residues. Germline V gene sequence: CDR1 SQVTM, CDR2 ANQGSEA. The CDR3 loop reads CSVDRPSTDTQYF. CDR3 DNA sequence: TGCAGCGTTGACCGTCCTAGCACAGATACGCAGTATTTT.

This clonotype has more than one count but fewer than ten. The rearrangement uses TRBV4-3 and TRBJ2-3; D is possibly TRBD2 (5 bases). V gave up 2 bases and J gave up 5 bases, with 11 bases separating them. Per germline, CDR1 LGHNA and CDR2 YSLEER. The CDR3 spans 14 residues. In DNA form, the CDR3 reads TGCGCCAGCAGCCAACCGGGCGCGGGAGATACGCAGTATTTT. Translating it yields CASSQPGAGDTQYF.

This clonotype was recorded many times. CDR3 sequence: CASSTAYEQYF. The CDR3 DNA follows: TGTGCCAGCAGTACGGCCTACGAGCAGTACTTC. The chain is built from TRBV27 and TRBJ2-7; D uncertain. Per germline, CDR1 MNHEY and CDR2 SMNVEV (reference sequence). V dropped 5 bases and J dropped 2 bases, with 4 bases sitting between them. CDR3 length: 11 amino acids.

V and J are TRBV2 and TRBJ2-3, with 10 nucleotides matching TRBD2. The CDR3 covers 15 residues. Germline V gene sequence: CDR1 SNHLY, CDR2 FYNNEI. The J segment lost 2 bases and the V segment lost 6 bases, leaving 5 bases of the junction unmatched. CDR3 sequence (DNA): TGTGCCAGCAGCGTCGGGACTAGCGTCACAGATACGCAGTATTTT. Residues: CASSVGTSVTDTQYF. The complete variable domain, with remaining parts taken from reference TRBV2 and TRBJ2-3, reads EPEVTQTPSHQVTQMGQEVILRCVPISNHLYFYWYRQILGQKVEFLVSFYNNEISEKSEIFDDQFSVERPDGSNFTLKIRSTKLEDSAMYFCASSVGTSVTDTQYFGPGTRLTVL.

The J gene is TRBJ1-2, the V gene TRBV14, with D possibly TRBD1 on 5 matching bases. Trimming left V 4 bases short and J 4 bases short, with 13 bases between. From germline, CDR1 is SGHDN and CDR2 FVKESK. There are 14 residues in the CDR3. The CDR3 region is CASSRAGTTYGYTF. The CDR3 DNA reads TGTGCCAGCAGCCGGGCGGGGACCACCTATGGCTACACCTTC.

This clonotype turned up a few times. The chain links TRBV28 to TRBJ2-1; TRBD2 matches 10 bases. The V and J ends lost 7 bases and 1 base, in that order; junction bases with no gene match: 7. The CDR3 extends over 16 amino acids. The germline CDR1 and CDR2 sequences are MDHEN and SYDVKM. CDR3 nucleotides: TGTGCCAGCAAGCCTAGCGGGAGAGGGTCCTACAATGAGCAGTTCTTC. It is translated as CASKPSGRGSYNEQFF. The full variable domain, its missing parts supplied by reference TRBV28 and TRBJ2-1, is DVKVTQSSRYLVKRTGEKVFLECVQDMDHENMFWYRQDPGLGLRLIYFSYDVKMKEKGDIPEGYSVSREKKERFSLILESASTNQTSMYLCASKPSGRGSYNEQFFGPGTRLTVL.

The V and J genes are TRBV28 and TRBJ2-7; maybe TRBD2 (6 bases). This CDR3 spans 16 amino acids. Germline CDR1 reads MDHEN; CDR2 reads SYDVKM. The V end was cut by 4 bases, the J end by 7 bases, with 23 bases between. The CDR3 bases are TGTGCCAGCAGTTCCTCCTCTCTCAGGGAGGAAGGGGAGCAGTACTTC. It yields the protein CASSSSSLREEGEQYF.

The V and J genes are TRBV6-6 and TRBJ1-1, with D possibly being TRBD1 (5 bases). This CDR3 has 13 residues. Germline loops: CDR1 MNHNY, CDR2 SVGAGI (reference sequence). Trimming took 7 bases from V and 0 from J, leaving 9 bases between them. The CDR3 loop is CASIGAVNTEAFF. The DNA of the CDR3 is TGTGCCAGCATTGGGGCCGTGAACACTGAAGCTTTCTTT.

The CDR3 loop is CASSLEPESNTEAFF. DNA of the CDR3: TGCGCCAGCAGCTTGGAGCCCGAATCGAACACTGAAGCTTTCTTT. The rearrangement links TRBV5-1 to TRBJ1-1; D is undetermined. This CDR3 contains 15 residues. The germline V gene has CDR1 SGHRS and CDR2 YFSETQ. The ends were cut back, 0 bases at V and 1 base at J, with 10 bases in the middle.

The rearrangement uses TRBV28 and TRBJ2-7; 9 nucleotides agree with TRBD2. The CDR3 is 16 amino acids. V shed 6 bases and J 6 bases; nucleotides not matched to a gene: 15. Looked up from germline, CDR1 is MDHEN and CDR2 is SYDVKM. The CDR3 loop is CASSWTSEGALVEQYF. CDR3 bases: TGTGCCAGCAGCTGGACTAGCGAGGGGGCCCTTGTCGAGCAGTACTTC.

The chain joins TRBV2 to TRBJ2-1; D remains ambiguous. V was trimmed by 1 base and J by 0 bases, leaving 4 bases between them. Germline CDR1 reads SNHLY; CDR2 reads FYNNEI. The CDR3 extends over 14 amino acids. The CDR3, as DNA: TGTGCCAGCAGTGAAGTAGTCTCCTACAATGAGCAGTTCTTC. It is translated as CASSEVVSYNEQFF.

V and J are TRBV12-3 or TRBV12-4 and TRBJ1-2, with D possibly being TRBD1 (5 bases). CDR3 length: 13 amino acids. The V end lost 5 bases, the J end lost 2 bases, and 9 bases lay between the germline ends. CDR3 coding DNA: TGTGCCAGCAGTCCCGGACACAACTATGGCTACACCTTC. Translated: CASSPGHNYGYTF.

This clonotype was observed a few times. The chain joins TRBV9 to TRBJ1-5; 9 nucleotides match TRBD1. CDR3 length: 15 residues. CDR1 is SGDLS, CDR2 YYNGEE, per germline. V was clipped by 4 bases and J by 7 bases; unmatched bases: 9. The CDR3 DNA reads as TGTGCCAGCAGCCTTACAGGGGGCCCGAGGCAGCCCCAGCATTTT. It encodes CASSLTGGPRQPQHF.

The chain has TRBV20-1 and TRBJ1-6; D unresolved. The CDR3 has 13 amino acids. Trimming stripped 0 bases from V and 4 bases from J, with 4 bases between. Germline CDR1 is DFQATT and CDR2 is SNEGSKA (reference sequence). CDR3 region: CSAREKYNSPLHF. CDR3 coding DNA: TGCAGTGCTAGAGAAAAGTATAATTCACCCCTCCACTTT.